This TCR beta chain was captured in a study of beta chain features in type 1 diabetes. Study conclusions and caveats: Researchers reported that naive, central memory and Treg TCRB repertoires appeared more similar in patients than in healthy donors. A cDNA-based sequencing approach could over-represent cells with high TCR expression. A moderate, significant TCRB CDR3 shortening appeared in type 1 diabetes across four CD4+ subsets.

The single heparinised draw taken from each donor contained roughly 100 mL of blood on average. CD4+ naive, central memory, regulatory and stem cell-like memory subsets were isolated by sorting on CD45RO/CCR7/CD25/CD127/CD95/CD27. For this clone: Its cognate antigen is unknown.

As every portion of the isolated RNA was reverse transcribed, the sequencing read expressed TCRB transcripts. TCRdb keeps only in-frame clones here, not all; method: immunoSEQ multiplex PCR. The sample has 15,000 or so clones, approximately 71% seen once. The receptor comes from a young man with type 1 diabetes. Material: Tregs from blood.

CDR3 residues: CAWRTLRDSEAFF. The DNA of the CDR3 is TGTGCCTGGAGGACACTCCGGGACAGTGAAGCTTTCTTT. This chain connects TRBV30 to TRBJ1-1, with 7 bases fitting TRBD1. Per the germline V gene, CDR1 is GTSNPN and CDR2 is SVGIG (reference sequence). The CDR3 spans 13 residues. V was clipped by 3 bases and J by 7 bases; unmatched bases: 8.